This T cell receptor beta chain came from a study of CD8+ T cells in alopecia areata. V shed 4 bases and J 3 bases; nucleotides not matched to a gene: 10. CDR1 and CDR2 from the germline V gene are SEHNR and FQNEAQ (reference sequence). The CDR3 length is 17 residues. After isolation, RNA underwent reverse transcription to generate cDNA as the sequencing template. Only in-frame clones appear in the TCRdb table, and some are missing; sequencing was by immunoSEQ multiplex PCR. This sample has approximately 280,000 clones, with roughly 50% found just once. Treatment meaning: oral pan-JAK inhibitor, 5-10 mg twice daily.

The sample was CD4+ T cells sorted from blood, taken at week 24, from a patient treated with tofacitinib. The chain combines TRBV7-9 with TRBJ2-7; 12 bases line up with TRBD2. The TCR comes from a human donor with alopecia areata. The CDR3, as DNA: TGTGCCAGCAGCTCCCACTCCCTACTAGCGGGGGGCTACGAGCAGTACTTC. Amino acids: CASSSHSLLAGGYEQYF. The variable domain in full, with the rest retrieved from reference TRBV7-9 and TRBJ2-7, is DTGVSQNPRHKITKRGQNVTFRCDPISEHNRLYWYRQTLGQGPEFLTYFQNEAQLEKSRLLSDRFSAERPKGSFSTLEIQRTEQGDSAMYLCASSSHSLLAGGYEQYFGPGTRLTVT.